This T cell receptor beta chain was identified during a study of graft-versus-host responses after intestinal transplantation (dated by TCRdb to 2020 to 2023). Regarding the study in general: Multivisceral, liver-intestinal, or isolated intestinal transplants were received by the recipients. A peak of at least 4% donor T cells among recipient peripheral blood mononuclear cells was the definition used for donor T cell macrochimerism. Graft-versus-host and host-versus-graft alloreactive T cell clones were tracked in the graft, circulation and bone marrow after intestinal transplantation using bulk TCR-beta CDR3 sequencing. To identify alloreactive clones, pre-transplant mixed lymphocyte reaction products were sequenced and compared with unstimulated pre-transplant donor and recipient T cells. Every recipient was given anti-thymocyte globulin induction, followed by about three years of maintenance tacrolimus and steroids. Rather than going through the commercial service, samples from three later patients were sequenced in-house on an Illumina MiSeq and processed with MiXCR. The cohort enrolled 24 intestinal transplant recipients, one of whom was a retransplant, and a few patients without pretransplant specimens were excluded. Overall study results and their limits: GvH clones turned up in recipient bone marrow, with some appearing earlier in ileal mucosa or blood, a pattern consistent with an intestinal mucosal origin. High GvH to HvG T cell clonal ratios were observed in the allografts of patients with donor T cell macrochimerism. The relatively low number and heterogeneity of intestinal transplant patients limited the conclusions. Early after transplant, peak levels of circulating GvH clones were associated with declines in HvG clones.

The sample's time point label, in plain terms: cells obtained before transplantation from donor or recipient. CD3+CD4+ and CD3+CD8+ populations were FACS-sorted from unstimulated pre-transplant donor and recipient cells taken from spleen or lymph nodes. To note about this clone: It has no known antigen specificity. No qualities accompany the bases; no much larger clone lies one base away.

The library came from the immunoSEQ multiplex PCR assay. For most patients, genomic DNA was isolated with the Qiagen DNeasy Blood and Tissue Kit and shipped frozen to Adaptive Biotechnologies for TCR sequencing. For most patients, genomic DNA was subjected to high-throughput TCR-beta CDR3 sequencing by Adaptive Biotechnologies. Turning to the authors' computational methods: Adaptive's ImmunoSEQ software was the source of the TCR sequencing data for 15 to 20 patients, while a few other patients were processed with MiXCR and VDJtools. CD4 versus CD8 sorting errors were corrected by removing sequences found in both subsets at a frequency ratio below 5:1. Because the origin of CDR3 nucleotide sequences shared between donor and recipient could not be assigned, those sequences were removed. At least 2-fold expansion over unstimulated cells and a minimum CFSE-low frequency of 0.002% (template counts) or 0.001% (read counts) were required for clones to be classified as alloreactive. Mappable clones were those detected in sequenced pre-transplant spleen, lymph node, or MLR CFSE-low populations of the donor or recipient. Cumulative frequency of alloreactive clones was calculated as a percentage of all sequences weighted by copy number. The clones in this table, taken by TCRdb from immuneACCESS, are in-frame only. Not every clone is retained; where verified, under half of the shortfall comes from an unresolved V gene, and the cause of the rest is unknown. That table furnishes V, J and clone size, whereas the DNA furnished D and trimming. The sample has approximately 88,000 clones on record, under 90% of them singletons. The ten most abundant clones make up roughly 0.099% of the sample.

This TCR was recovered from a human donor who received an intestinal transplant. This material consisted of unstimulated CD4+ T cells sorted from spleen or lymph node cells, taken before intestinal transplant.

The DNA sequence is TGTGCCAGCAGTTACTCGTGGCGGGGGTCCACAGATACGCAGTATTTT. The translation is CASSYSWRGSTDTQYF. Rearrangement joined TRBV6-5 to TRBJ2-3, with 7 junctional bases fitting TRBD2. Reading the germline V gene gives CDR1 MNHEY and CDR2 SVGAGI. V is cut back by 0 bases and J by 2 bases, with 5 bases in the junction unmatched. The CDR3 starts with the cysteine, ends with the phenylalanine, and has 16 residues. Only CDR3 DNA remains: 48 bases, in frame from the first base.